One and the same sample provided the 25 T cell receptor beta chains below, sequenced in a study of CD8 T cells in Susac syndrome. Roughly 0.45 to 1 ug RNA was reverse transcribed with random hexamers. MiXCR was run by TCRdb on the immunoSEQ multiplex PCR reads, yielding one entry per CDR3 protein. In the table there are 150,000 to 200,000 distinct CDR3 sequences, around 95% of which are singletons. The sequenced material came from CD4+ T cells from PBMCs. The receptor source for this set is a human donor with Susac syndrome.

In DNA form, the CDR3 reads TGTGCCACCAGGCGACTAGCCGGGAATGAGCAGTTCTTC. Encoded protein: CATRRLAGNEQFF. V usage is TRBV15 and J usage is TRBJ2-1, with 7 bases that match TRBD2. The V and J ends lost 6 bases and 7 bases, in that order; junction bases with no gene match: 6. Germline CDR1 reads LNHNV; CDR2 reads YYDKDF (reference sequence). The CDR3 has 13 residues.

The chain couples TRBV5-1 to TRBJ1-6, with TRBD1 matching 7 bases. CDR3 length: 16 amino acids. Germline-derived CDR1 and CDR2 are SGHRS and YFSETQ. J lost 8 bases, V lost 0 bases, and 8 bases had no gene match. CDR3 sequence (DNA): TGCGCCAGCAGCTTGGATTCTGACAGGGCACATTCACCCCTCCACTTT. Its protein product is CASSLDSDRAHSPLHF. Full variable domain (missing parts from reference TRBV5-1 and TRBJ1-6): KAGVTQTPRYLIKTRGQQVTLSCSPISGHRSVSWYQQTPGQGLQFLFEYFSETQRNKGNFPGRFSGRQFSNSRSEMNVSTLELGDSALYLCASSLDSDRAHSPLHFGNGTRLTVT.

This chain joins TRBV24-1 and TRBJ2-7; no clear D gene. This CDR3 contains 13 residues. Per germline, CDR1 KGHDR and CDR2 SFDVKD. Deletions cut 7 bases from V and 0 bases from J, with 9 bases between. CDR3 region: CATSLKSSYEQYF. As DNA, the CDR3 is TGTGCCACCAGCCTCAAAAGCTCCTACGAGCAGTACTTC.

This clonotype appeared a single time. This sequence joins TRBV6-2 or TRBV6-3 and TRBJ2-1; D remains unclear. The V and J ends lost 5 bases and 3 bases respectively, with 11 bases between them. The CDR3 runs to 14 residues. Germline V gives CDR1 MNHEY, CDR2 SVGEGT. CDR3 loop: CASSRMGFYNEQFF. The DNA of the CDR3 is TGTGCCAGCAGTAGGATGGGTTTCTACAATGAGCAGTTCTTC.

This clonotype was seen only once. V and J are TRBV20-1 and TRBJ2-7; a possible D gene is TRBD2 (6 bases). The CDR3 covers 13 residues. V was trimmed by 1 base and J by 7 bases, leaving 14 bases between them. Germline-derived CDR1 and CDR2 are DFQATT and SNEGSKA (reference sequence). CDR3 amino acids: CSARVSGSREQYF. DNA of the CDR3: TGCAGTGCTAGAGTTAGCGGCTCGAGGGAGCAGTACTTC.

This chain joins TRBV15 and TRBJ1-5, with 7 bases identical to TRBD1. Germline CDR1 is LNHNV and CDR2 is YYDKDF (reference sequence). This CDR3 spans 15 amino acids. V gave up 0 bases and J gave up 7 bases; unmatched junction bases: 6. The DNA of the CDR3 is TGTGCCACCAGCAGAGATAAGGGGGCAAGGCAGCCCCAGCATTTT. Translating gives CATSRDKGARQPQHF.

The rearrangement uses TRBV4-3 and TRBJ2-5; 9 nucleotides match TRBD2. Germline values: CDR1 LGHNA, CDR2 YSLEER. V dropped 3 bases and J dropped 2; count of bases not matched to a gene: 7. The CDR3 totals 16 residues. CDR3: CASSHGRGGRQETQYF. The CDR3, as DNA: TGCGCCAGCAGCCATGGGCGGGGGGGTCGACAAGAGACCCAGTACTTC.

This chain links TRBV19 with TRBJ1-2, with D uncertain. Trimming removed 7 bases at V and 1 base at J, with 19 bases between. The length of the CDR3 is 16 residues. CDR1 is LNHDA and CDR2 is SQIVND in the germline V gene (reference sequence). This CDR3 reads CASTREAQRNNYGYTF. The DNA of the CDR3 is TGTGCCAGTACTCGAGAGGCTCAGCGAAATAACTATGGCTACACCTTC.

A few counts support this clonotype. The chain joins TRBV6-5 to TRBJ1-3; 8 bases align to TRBD1. The J segment lost 0 bases and the V segment lost 5 bases, leaving 3 bases of the junction unmatched. The CDR3 runs to 15 residues. Germline values: CDR1 MNHEY, CDR2 SVGAGI. The CDR3 loop reads CASSRDRYSGNTIYF. In nucleotides, the CDR3 is TGTGCCAGCAGTCGGGACAGGTACTCTGGAAACACCATATATTTT.

The sample holds one count of this clonotype. The J gene is TRBJ2-5, the V gene TRBV19; 10 bases match TRBD2. The germline V gene encodes CDR1 LNHDA and CDR2 SQIVND (reference sequence). This CDR3 comprises 13 residues. The junction had 5 bases not matched to a gene; V was cut back by 8 bases and J by 5 bases. CDR3 protein: CASGEAGGETQYF. CDR3 sequence (DNA): TGTGCCAGTGGAGAAGCGGGGGGGGAGACCCAGTACTTC.

The chain joins TRBV5-1 to TRBJ1-4; 7 bases agree with TRBD1. Per the germline V gene, CDR1 is SGHRS and CDR2 is YFSETQ. The CDR3 extends over 14 amino acids. Unmatched junction bases numbered 3, after V lost 1 base and J lost 6 bases. This CDR3 is CASSLIQGHEKLFF. The CDR3 nucleotides read TGCGCCAGCAGCTTGATACAGGGGCATGAAAAACTGTTTTTT.

This sequence joins TRBV7-2 and TRBJ1-2; tentative D call: TRBD1 (6 bases). The CDR3 has 16 amino acids. Between the trimmed V and J ends, which lost 5 bases and 0 bases, there was a span of 16 bases. CDR1 is SGHTA, CDR2 FQGNSA, per germline. CDR3 sequence reads: CASSDRRGGANYGYTF. DNA of the CDR3: TGTGCCAGCAGCGATCGGAGGGGGGGAGCTAACTATGGCTACACCTTC. Complete variable domain (other parts from reference TRBV7-2 and TRBJ1-2): GAGVSQSPSNKVTEKGKDVELRCDPISGHTALYWYRQSLGQGLEFLIYFQGNSAPDKSGLPSDRFSAERTGGSVSTLTIQRTQQEDSAVYLCASSDRRGGANYGYTFGSGTRLTVV.

The chain is built from TRBV30 and TRBJ1-4, with D unresolved. V lost 4 bases and J lost 7, with 22 bases in between. The CDR3 runs 16 residues. Germline-derived CDR1 and CDR2 are GTSNPN and SVGIG (reference sequence). The CDR3 loop is CAWNDFTGSPREKLFF. CDR3 nucleotides: TGTGCCTGGAACGATTTTACGGGGTCTCCGCGTGAAAAACTGTTTTTT.

This chain uses TRBV30 with TRBJ1-5, with 8 bases fitting TRBD1. With 3 bases clipped from V and 9 bases from J, the junction kept 7 bases outside the gene matches. The CDR3 runs to 13 residues. Germline assignment: CDR1 GTSNPN and CDR2 SVGIG (reference sequence). The CDR3 sequence: CAWSGQGEVPQHF. The CDR3 DNA sequence: TGTGCCTGGAGCGGACAGGGCGAGGTGCCCCAGCATTTT.

The chain has TRBV20-1 and TRBJ1-1; TRBD1 might be the D (5 bases). V lost 3 bases to trimming and J lost 1 base, with 15 bases between them. Germline V gives CDR1 DFQATT, CDR2 SNEGSKA (reference sequence). This CDR3 has 15 amino acids. The CDR3 is CSARPDGARNTEAFF. In DNA, the CDR3 is TGCAGTGCTAGGCCAGATGGGGCCCGGAACACTGAAGCTTTCTTT.

This clonotype was found a few times. The rearrangement uses TRBV7-2 and TRBJ2-5; D may be TRBD1 (6 bases). From germline, CDR1 is SGHTA and CDR2 FQGNSA. CDR3 length: 11 amino acids. V was trimmed by 5 bases and J by 7 bases, leaving 8 bases between them. CDR3: CASSQGWTQYF. The CDR3 bases are TGTGCCAGCAGCCAGGGGTGGACCCAGTACTTC.

The chain combines TRBV4-1 with TRBJ2-3, with 8 bases matching TRBD1. Germline-derived CDR1 and CDR2 are MGHRA and YSYEKL. V lost 2 bases and J lost 1; bases outside the gene matches: 14. The CDR3 has 19 amino acids. CDR3 region: CASSQHGRSDRVGTDTQYF. The DNA of the CDR3 is TGCGCCAGCAGCCAACATGGGAGATCGGACAGGGTGGGCACAGATACGCAGTATTTT.

V usage is TRBV12-3 or TRBV12-4 and J usage is TRBJ2-7; 10 positions agree with TRBD1. The V gene end was trimmed by 8 bases and the J gene end by 6 bases; junction bases not matched to a gene: 10. CDR3 length: 14 residues. For the CDR3, the DNA is TGTGCCAGCGGAACCAGACAGGGGGCGCGCGAGCAGTACTTC. As protein: CASGTRQGAREQYF.

This sequence joins TRBV2 and TRBJ2-5; D unclear. There are 10 residues in the CDR3. V was pared by 8 bases and J by 3 bases, with 4 bases between. Germline V gene data show CDR1 as SNHLY and CDR2 as FYNNEI. Here the CDR3 reads CASGKETQYF. The CDR3 bases are TGTGCCAGCGGAAAAGAGACCCAGTACTTC.

This chain connects TRBV12-3 or TRBV12-4 to TRBJ1-5; D remains ambiguous. The CDR3 totals 14 residues. V lost 2 bases, J lost 2 bases, and 7 bases lay in between. The CDR3 nucleotides read TGTGCCAGCAGTTTAAGGCCAGGCAATCAGCCCCAGCATTTT. Translation: CASSLRPGNQPQHF.

This clonotype was counted a single time. The DNA for the CDR3 is TGTGCCAGCAGCCTGACAGGGGGCGATGAGCAGTTCTTC. Its protein is CASSLTGGDEQFF. The gene calls are TRBV5-4 and TRBJ2-1, with 10 positions matching TRBD1. After removal of 4 bases from V and 8 bases from J, the junction contained 3 bases not matched to a gene. Per germline, CDR1 SGHNT and CDR2 YYREEE (reference sequence). CDR3 length equals 13 residues.

V is TRBV7-9 and J is TRBJ2-1; the match to TRBD2 covers 9 bases. The CDR3 contains 14 residues. The germline CDR1 and CDR2 sequences are SEHNR and FQNEAQ (reference sequence). After removal of 3 bases from V and 13 bases from J, the junction contained 10 bases not matched to a gene. The CDR3 nucleotides read TGTGCCAGCAGCTTGCCTAGCGGGGCCAGCAGACAGTTCTTC. Protein product: CASSLPSGASRQFF.

This chain connects TRBV2 to TRBJ2-5; a weak D match, TRBD1 (5 bases). Between the trimmed V and J ends, which lost 6 bases and 1 base, there was a span of 12 bases. CDR1 is SNHLY and CDR2 is FYNNEI in the germline V gene. There are 14 residues in the CDR3. The CDR3 nucleotides are TGTGCCAGCAGCAACACAGGCCCCCAAGAGACCCAGTACTTC. It specifies CASSNTGPQETQYF.

The rearrangement links TRBV27 to TRBJ1-5, with D hard to call. The CDR3 is 12 amino acids. Germline V CDR1 and CDR2: MNHEY, SMNVEV (reference sequence). Deletions cut 3 bases from V and 2 bases from J, with 2 bases between. The CDR3: CASSFRNQPQHF. The CDR3 DNA reads TGTGCCAGCAGTTTCCGCAATCAGCCCCAGCATTTT.

This chain uses TRBV5-1 with TRBJ2-2; D remains unclear. V was shortened by 0 bases and J by 4 bases, with 7 bases between the two germline ends. This CDR3 is 14 amino acids long. In germline, CDR1 is SGHRS, CDR2 YFSETQ. The CDR3 region has the DNA TGCGCCAGCAGCTTGGGGACCATCACCGGGGAGCTGTTTTTT. It specifies CASSLGTITGELFF.